Listed below are T cell receptor beta chains from one sample, sequenced in a study of T cell responses to AZD1222 COVID-19 vaccine. Sequencing was performed with immunoSEQ multiplex PCR; in TCRdb, only in-frame clones are kept and a portion is missing. The table includes about 88,000 clones, around nine tenths detected once. The sample here was peripheral blood, taken 28 days after the second AZD1222 dose. The receptors here all came from an adult who received the AZD1222 COVID-19 vaccine. CDR3s include the opening cysteine and the closing phenylalanine or tryptophan. The D gene is left open where the match is weak. Size is omitted from some rows. Given values are once, few, many or a class for expanded clones.

length: 13
D: NA
size: NA
J: TRBJ1-5
V: TRBV7-9
DNA: TGTGCCAGCAGCTTCGAAGGGAATCAGCCCCAGCATTTT
CDR3: CASSFEGNQPQHF

length: 16
D: NA
size: NA
J: TRBJ1-6
V: TRBV6-1
DNA: TGTGCCAGCAGTGGGCCGCAGGGTATCGGCAATTCACCCCTCCACTTT
CDR3: CASSGPQGIGNSPLHF

length: 15
D: TRBD1
size: few
J: TRBJ1-2
V: TRBV9
DNA: TGTGCCAGCAGCGTAGCGACAGGGCCCCTCTATGGCTACACCTTC
CDR3: CASSVATGPLYGYTF

length: 15
D: NA
size: few
J: TRBJ1-2
V: TRBV6-5
DNA: TGTGCCAGCAGTAGAAAGGGAGTAGCTAACTATGGCTACACCTTC
CDR3: CASSRKGVANYGYTF

length: 17
D: NA
size: NA
J: TRBJ1-6
V: TRBV11-2
DNA: TGTGCCAGCAGCCCCACCGGGATCCAGCTTTATAATTCACCCCTCCACTTT
CDR3: CASSPTGIQLYNSPLHF

length: 13
D: NA
size: NA
J: TRBJ1-5
V: TRBV24-1
DNA: TGTGCCACCAGTGCTTGGGGCAATCAGCCCCAGCATTTT
CDR3: CATSAWGNQPQHF

length: 13
D: NA
size: NA
J: TRBJ1-1
V: TRBV2
DNA: TGTGCCAGCTCGAACGATATGAACACTGAAGCTTTCTTT
CDR3: CASSNDMNTEAFF

length: 11
D: NA
size: NA
J: TRBJ1-2
V: TRBV19
DNA: TGTGCCAGTAACCAGGGTTATGGCTACACCTTC
CDR3: CASNQGYGYTF

length: 12
D: NA
size: NA
J: TRBJ1-3
V: TRBV25-1
DNA: TGTGCCAGCTGCACTTCTGGAAACACCATATATTTT
CDR3: CASCTSGNTIYF

length: 14
D: TRBD1
size: few
J: TRBJ1-6
V: TRBV19
DNA: TGTGCCAGTAGCCCGACAGGGGGTGTTTCACCCCTCCACTTT
CDR3: CASSPTGGVSPLHF

length: 16
D: TRBD2
size: NA
J: TRBJ2-7
V: TRBV5-1
DNA: TGCGCCAGCAGCTTGGATGGACTAGCGGGCTCCTACGAGCAGTACTTC
CDR3: CASSLDGLAGSYEQYF

length: 12
D: NA
size: few
J: TRBJ1-3
V: TRBV12-5
DNA: TGTGCTAGTGGAGAGTGGGGAAACACCATATATTTT
CDR3: CASGEWGNTIYF

length: 12
D: NA
size: NA
J: TRBJ2-5
V: TRBV9
DNA: TGTGCCAGCAGCAAATTCCAAGAGACCCAGTACTTC
CDR3: CASSKFQETQYF

length: 16
D: TRBD2
size: NA
J: TRBJ2-3
V: TRBV18
DNA: TGTGCCAGCTCCAAGGGACTAGAGAGGGTCACAGATACGCAGTATTTT
CDR3: CASSKGLERVTDTQYF

length: 14
D: TRBD1
size: NA
J: TRBJ1-5
V: TRBV5-8
DNA: TGTGCCAGCAGTATGGGACAGGGAGGACAGCCCCAGCATTTT
CDR3: CASSMGQGGQPQHF

length: 16
D: NA
size: NA
J: TRBJ2-2
V: TRBV28
DNA: TGTGCCAGCAGTCCCTTCGGCCGATATAACACCGGGGAGCTGTTTTTT
CDR3: CASSPFGRYNTGELFF

length: 13
D: NA
size: NA
J: TRBJ1-2
V: TRBV7-2
DNA: TGTGCCAGCAGCCACCTCGACAGTTATGGCTACACCTTC
CDR3: CASSHLDSYGYTF

length: 14
D: TRBD1
size: NA
J: TRBJ1-4
V: TRBV6-4
DNA: TGTGCCAGCAGTCAACAGGGGGCGGGGGAAAAACTGTTTTTT
CDR3: CASSQQGAGEKLFF

length: 11
D: TRBD2
size: NA
J: TRBJ2-7
V: TRBV11-2
DNA: TGTGCCAGCAGCTTCGGGAGGGAGCAGTACTTC
CDR3: CASSFGREQYF

length: 14
D: NA
size: NA
J: TRBJ1-6
V: TRBV5-5
DNA: TGTGCCAGCAGCTTGGTGAGCTATAATTCACCCCTCCACTTT
CDR3: CASSLVSYNSPLHF

length: 12
D: NA
size: NA
J: TRBJ1-1
V: TRBV5-5
DNA: TGTGCCAGCAGCTTTGTCGGGTATGAAGCTTTCTTT
CDR3: CASSFVGYEAFF

length: 14
D: NA
size: NA
J: TRBJ1-1
V: TRBV4-1
DNA: TGCGCCAGCAGCCAAGGAGGGGGGTACACTGAAGCTTTCTTT
CDR3: CASSQGGGYTEAFF

length: 17
D: TRBD2
size: NA
J: TRBJ2-3
V: TRBV4-1
DNA: TGCGCCAGCAGCCAAGAATCTAGCGGGGCATCCCCAGATACGCAGTATTTT
CDR3: CASSQESSGASPDTQYF

length: 15
D: TRBD1
size: NA
J: TRBJ1-2
V: TRBV18
DNA: TGTGCCAGCTCACCACCGGGGACAGCTAAAAATGGCTACACCTTC
CDR3: CASSPPGTAKNGYTF

length: 12
D: NA
size: NA
J: TRBJ1-1
V: TRBV28
DNA: TGTGCCAGCAGTTTGCCGGGACGCCACGATGCGTTT
CDR3: CASSLPGRHDAF

length: 12
D: NA
size: NA
J: TRBJ1-5
V: TRBV7-9
DNA: TGTGCCAGCAGCCCCCAAGATCAGCCCCAGCATTTT
CDR3: CASSPQDQPQHF

length: 15
D: TRBD1
size: NA
J: TRBJ2-2
V: TRBV24-1
DNA: TGTGCCACCAGTGATTACAGGGGGGACGCCGGGGAGCTGTTTTTT
CDR3: CATSDYRGDAGELFF

length: 19
D: NA
size: NA
J: TRBJ1-3
V: TRBV21-1
DNA: TGTGCCAGCAGCAAGACAGGCCGGGCACCTACTTACTCTGGAAACACCATATATTTT
CDR3: CASSKTGRAPTYSGNTIYF

length: 17
D: TRBD1
size: NA
J: TRBJ1-4
V: TRBV4-3
DNA: TGCGCCAGCAGCCAAGATTGGCAGGGGGCGCAAGGTGAAAAACTGTTTTTT
CDR3: CASSQDWQGAQGEKLFF

length: 14
D: NA
size: NA
J: TRBJ1-1
V: TRBV5-1
DNA: TGCGCCAGCAGCGGAACGACAGAATCCACTGAAGCTTTCTTT
CDR3: CASSGTTESTEAFF

length: 16
D: TRBD1
size: NA
J: TRBJ2-3
V: TRBV18
DNA: TGTGCCAGCTCCCCGGACAGGGGGTCGTTTACAGATACGCAGTATTTT
CDR3: CASSPDRGSFTDTQYF

length: 17
D: NA
size: NA
J: TRBJ2-4
V: TRBV10-3
DNA: TGTGCCATCAGTGAGTCCTCGGGGCCAGGAGCCAAAAACATTCAGTACTTC
CDR3: CAISESSGPGAKNIQYF

length: 12
D: NA
size: NA
J: TRBJ1-2
V: TRBV28
DNA: TGTGCCAGCAGTCCACTCAGGGGAGGCTACACCTTC
CDR3: CASSPLRGGYTF